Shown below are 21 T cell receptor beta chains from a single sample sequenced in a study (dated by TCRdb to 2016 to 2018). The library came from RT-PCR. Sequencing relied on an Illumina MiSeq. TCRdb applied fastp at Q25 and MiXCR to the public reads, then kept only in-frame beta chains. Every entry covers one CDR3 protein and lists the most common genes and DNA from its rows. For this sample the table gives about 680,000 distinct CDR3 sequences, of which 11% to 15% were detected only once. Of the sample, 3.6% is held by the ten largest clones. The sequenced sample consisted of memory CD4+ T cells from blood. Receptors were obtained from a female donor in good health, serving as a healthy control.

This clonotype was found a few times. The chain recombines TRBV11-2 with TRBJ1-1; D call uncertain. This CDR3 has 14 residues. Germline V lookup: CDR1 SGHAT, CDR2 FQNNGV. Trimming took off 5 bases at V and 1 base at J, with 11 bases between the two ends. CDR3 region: CASSPQPSNTEAFF. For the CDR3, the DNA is TGTGCCAGCAGCCCCCAGCCCTCGAACACTGAAGCTTTCTTT.

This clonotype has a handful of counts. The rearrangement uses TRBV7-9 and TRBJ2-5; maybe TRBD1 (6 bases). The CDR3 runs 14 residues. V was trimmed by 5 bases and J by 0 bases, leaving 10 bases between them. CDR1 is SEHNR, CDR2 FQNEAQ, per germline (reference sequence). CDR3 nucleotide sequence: TGTGCCAGCAGCGCTCGGACAGACCAAGAGACCCAGTACTTC. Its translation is CASSARTDQETQYF.

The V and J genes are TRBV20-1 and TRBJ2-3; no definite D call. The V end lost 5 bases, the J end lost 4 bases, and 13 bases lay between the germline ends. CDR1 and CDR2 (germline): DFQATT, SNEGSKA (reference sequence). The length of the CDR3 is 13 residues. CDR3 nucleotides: TGCAGTGCTGTCCTTGGGGTCGCAGATACGCAGTATTTT. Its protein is CSAVLGVADTQYF.

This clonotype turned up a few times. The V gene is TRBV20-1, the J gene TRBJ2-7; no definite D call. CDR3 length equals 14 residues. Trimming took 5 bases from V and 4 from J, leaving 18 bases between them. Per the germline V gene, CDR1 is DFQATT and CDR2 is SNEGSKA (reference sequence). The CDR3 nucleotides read TGCAGTGCTCCCCCCGGGTTAAGCCGGTACGAGCAGTACTTC. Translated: CSAPPGLSRYEQYF.

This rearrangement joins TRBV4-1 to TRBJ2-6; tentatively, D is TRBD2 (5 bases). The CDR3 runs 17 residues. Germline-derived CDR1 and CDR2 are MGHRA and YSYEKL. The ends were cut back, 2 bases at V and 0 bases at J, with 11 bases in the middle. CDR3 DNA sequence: TGCGCCAGCAGCCAACCAAGACGGGACTCTGGGGCCAACGTCCTGACTTTC. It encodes CASSQPRRDSGANVLTF.

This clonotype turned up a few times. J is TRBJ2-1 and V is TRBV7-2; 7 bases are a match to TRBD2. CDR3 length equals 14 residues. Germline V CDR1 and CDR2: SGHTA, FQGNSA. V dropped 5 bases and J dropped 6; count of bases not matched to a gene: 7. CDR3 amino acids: CASSLQREVNEQFF. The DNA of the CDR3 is TGTGCCAGCAGCCTCCAGCGGGAAGTCAATGAGCAGTTCTTC. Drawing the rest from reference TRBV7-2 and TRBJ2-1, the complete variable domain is GAGVSQSPSNKVTEKGKDVELRCDPISGHTALYWYRQSLGQGLEFLIYFQGNSAPDKSGLPSDRFSAERTGGSVSTLTIQRTQQEDSAVYLCASSLQREVNEQFFGPGTRLTVL.

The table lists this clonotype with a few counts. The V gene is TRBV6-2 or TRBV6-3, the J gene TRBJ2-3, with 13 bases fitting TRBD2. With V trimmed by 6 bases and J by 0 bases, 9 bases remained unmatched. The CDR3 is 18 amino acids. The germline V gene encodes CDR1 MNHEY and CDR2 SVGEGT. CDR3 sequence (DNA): TGTGCCAGCAGGACTCCGGGACTAGCGGGATCTAGCACAGATACGCAGTATTTT. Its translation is CASRTPGLAGSSTDTQYF.

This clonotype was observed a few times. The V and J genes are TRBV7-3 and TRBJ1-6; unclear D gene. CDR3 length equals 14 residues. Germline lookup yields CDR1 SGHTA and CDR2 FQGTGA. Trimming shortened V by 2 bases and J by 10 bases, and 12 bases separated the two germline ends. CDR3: CASSLAGSDSPLHF. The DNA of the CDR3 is TGTGCCAGCAGCTTAGCGGGGTCTGACTCACCCCTCCACTTT. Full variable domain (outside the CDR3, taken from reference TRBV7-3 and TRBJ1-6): GAGVSQTPSNKVTEKGKYVELRCDPISGHTALYWYRQSLGQGPEFLIYFQGTGAADDSGLPNDRFFAVRPEGSVSTLKIQRTERGDSAVYLCASSLAGSDSPLHFGNGTRLTVT.

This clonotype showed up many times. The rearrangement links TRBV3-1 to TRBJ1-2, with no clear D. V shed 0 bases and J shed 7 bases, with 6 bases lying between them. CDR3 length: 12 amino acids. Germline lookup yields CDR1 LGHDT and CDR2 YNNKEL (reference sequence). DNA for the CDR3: TGTGCCAGCAGCCAAGATATCGGTGGCTACACCTTC. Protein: CASSQDIGGYTF.

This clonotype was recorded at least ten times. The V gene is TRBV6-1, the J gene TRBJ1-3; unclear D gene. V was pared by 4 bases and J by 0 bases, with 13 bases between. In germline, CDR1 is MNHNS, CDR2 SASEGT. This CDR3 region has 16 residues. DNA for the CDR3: TGTGCCAGCAGTGGACCTCGGGGATTCTCTGGAAACACCATATATTTT. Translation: CASSGPRGFSGNTIYF.

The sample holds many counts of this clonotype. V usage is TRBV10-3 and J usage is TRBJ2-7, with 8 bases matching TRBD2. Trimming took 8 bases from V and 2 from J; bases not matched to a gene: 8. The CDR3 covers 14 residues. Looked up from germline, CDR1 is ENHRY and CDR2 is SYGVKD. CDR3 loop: CAIRIAGTAYEQYF. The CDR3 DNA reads TGTGCCATCCGTATAGCGGGAACGGCCTACGAGCAGTACTTC.

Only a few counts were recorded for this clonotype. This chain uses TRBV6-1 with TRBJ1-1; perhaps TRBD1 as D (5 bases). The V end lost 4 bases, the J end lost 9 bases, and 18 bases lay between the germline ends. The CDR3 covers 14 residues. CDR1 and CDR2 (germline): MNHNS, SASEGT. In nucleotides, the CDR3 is TGTGCCAGCAGTGCGAGTTACACAGGCGGTCAAGCTTTCTTT. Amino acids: CASSASYTGGQAFF.

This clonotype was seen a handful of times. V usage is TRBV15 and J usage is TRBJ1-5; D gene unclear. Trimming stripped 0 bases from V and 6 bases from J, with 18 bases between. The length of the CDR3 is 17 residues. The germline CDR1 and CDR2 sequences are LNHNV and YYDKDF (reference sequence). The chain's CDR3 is CATSRDRWQTQGQPQHF. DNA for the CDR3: TGTGCCACCAGCAGAGATCGCTGGCAGACTCAAGGTCAGCCCCAGCATTTT.

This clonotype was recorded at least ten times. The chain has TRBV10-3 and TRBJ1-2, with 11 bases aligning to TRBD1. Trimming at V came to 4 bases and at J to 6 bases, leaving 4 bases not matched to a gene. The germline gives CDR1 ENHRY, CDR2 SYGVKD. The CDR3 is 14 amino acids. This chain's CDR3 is CAISGTGGDDGYTF. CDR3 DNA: TGTGCCATCAGTGGGACAGGGGGCGACGATGGCTACACCTTC.

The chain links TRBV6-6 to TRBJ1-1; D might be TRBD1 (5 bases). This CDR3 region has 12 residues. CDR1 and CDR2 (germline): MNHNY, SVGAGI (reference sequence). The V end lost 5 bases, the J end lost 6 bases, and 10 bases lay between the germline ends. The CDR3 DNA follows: TGTGCCAGCAGTAGGCAGGGCTCTGAAGCTTTCTTT. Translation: CASSRQGSEAFF.

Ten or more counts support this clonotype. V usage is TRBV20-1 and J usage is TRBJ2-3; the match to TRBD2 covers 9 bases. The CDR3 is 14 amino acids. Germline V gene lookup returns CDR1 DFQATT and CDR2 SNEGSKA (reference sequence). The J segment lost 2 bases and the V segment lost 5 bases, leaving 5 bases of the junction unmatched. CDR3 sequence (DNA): TGCAGTGCTTGGGCGGGAGGGATCACAGATACGCAGTATTTT. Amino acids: CSAWAGGITDTQYF.

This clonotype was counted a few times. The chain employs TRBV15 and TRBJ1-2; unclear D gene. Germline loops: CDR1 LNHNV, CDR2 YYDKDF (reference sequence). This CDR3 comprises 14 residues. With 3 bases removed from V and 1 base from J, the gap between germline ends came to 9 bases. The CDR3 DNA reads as TGTGCCACCAGCAGGGACGGAGTTAACTATGGCTACACCTTC. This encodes CATSRDGVNYGYTF.

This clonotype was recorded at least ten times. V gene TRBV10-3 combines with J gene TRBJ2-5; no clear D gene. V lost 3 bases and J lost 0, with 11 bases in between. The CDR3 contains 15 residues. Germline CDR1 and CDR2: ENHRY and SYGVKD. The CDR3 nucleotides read TGTGCCATCAGTGACCCCGGCCAGTACCAAGAGACCCAGTACTTC. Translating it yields CAISDPGQYQETQYF.

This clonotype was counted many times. The CDR3 sequence: CASSLASSGYNEQFF. As DNA, the CDR3 is TGTGCCAGCAGCTTAGCGTCTAGCGGATACAATGAGCAGTTCTTC. The rearrangement joins TRBV7-2 to TRBJ2-1; 7 positions agree with TRBD2. The CDR3 spans 15 residues. Germline V lookup: CDR1 SGHTA, CDR2 FQGNSA. V trimming: 0 bases; J trimming: 4 bases; junction bases outside the gene matches: 3.

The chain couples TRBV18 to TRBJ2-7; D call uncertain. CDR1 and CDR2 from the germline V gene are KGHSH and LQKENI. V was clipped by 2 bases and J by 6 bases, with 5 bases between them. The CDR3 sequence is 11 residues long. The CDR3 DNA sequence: TGTGCCAGCTCACCAAGGCCCGAGCAGTACTTC. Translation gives CASSPRPEQYF.

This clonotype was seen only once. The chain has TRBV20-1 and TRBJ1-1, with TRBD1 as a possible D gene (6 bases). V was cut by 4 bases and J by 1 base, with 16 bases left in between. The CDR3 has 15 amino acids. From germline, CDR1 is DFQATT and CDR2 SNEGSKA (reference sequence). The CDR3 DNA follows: TGCAGTGCTAAGGAAGAACAGGGACCGAACACTGAAGCTTTCTTT. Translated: CSAKEEQGPNTEAFF.